This T cell receptor beta chain was obtained from a study of T-cell reconstitution after alpha-beta-depleted transplantation in children. The V end lost 7 bases, the J end lost 8 bases, and 16 bases lay between the germline ends. From germline, CDR1 is KGHDR and CDR2 SFDVKD. The length of the CDR3 is 14 residues. Unique molecular identifiers were incorporated during preparation of the TCRbeta library. TCRdb ran MiXCR on the PCR reads and lists one entry per CDR3 protein. Of roughly 570,000 distinct CDR3 sequences detected, 25% to 30% appear once; the ten largest clones hold 36%. This clonotype was recorded a few times. Its antigen remains unidentified. General study results and limits: The origin of high day-60 TCRbeta diversity in some patients lay in surviving recipient T cells and thymic progenitors. The study reportedly traced alpha-beta T cells about two months after transplant to several hundred expanded graft clones. Newly made T cells mostly supplied T-cell counts and diversity one year after transplant.

The chain couples TRBV24-1 to TRBJ1-4; D unresolved. Material: PBMCs, obtained before TCRalphabeta/CD19-depleted stem cell transplant. The source is a boy under three years old with Wiskott-Aldrich syndrome, due to receive a stem cell transplant. The CDR3 protein is CATRRASVGEKLFF. CDR3 DNA sequence: TGTGCCACCAGGAGGGCTTCGGTCGGCGAAAAACTGTTTTTT.